Included here is one T cell receptor (beta chain) sequence, with context. Its antigen is not known. Germline and junction disagree at one end, which may indicate a read error. The CDR3 runs to 15 residues. Germline V gene data show CDR1 as MGHRA and CDR2 as YSYEKL. This sample is part of a study of tumor-infiltrating lymphocytes in primary liver carcinoma. At the level of the study: Measuring about 4 to 10 cm across, the tumors were staged as T1-T3 N0M0. Findings and limits, study-wide: Tumor specimens were characterized by a significantly higher top-250-clone fraction than blood (p = 0.039). Bulk, unsorted sampling meant CD4+ and CD8+ repertoires went uncompared. For tumor-adjacent and tumor-blood pairs, overlap was less than that seen for tumor region pairs.

A constant-region primer primed TCR beta cDNA synthesis from roughly 520 ng of total RNA. Nested multiplex PCR, run for three rounds with slightly modified ARM-PCR, yielded TCR beta libraries. It was with TRBV1-TRBV30 forward primers and a C-beta reverse primer that the first two PCR rounds were run, at around 10 cycles each. Using its own MiXCR run on the multiplex PCR reads, TCRdb lists one record per CDR3 protein. The table has 180,000 or so distinct CDR3 sequences, less than 65% seen once. The source of the blood RNA was unsorted whole blood, and germline DNA was extracted as well. This sequence originates from a man between 35 and 55 years old with primary liver carcinoma and hepatitis B virus infection. Material for sequencing was peripheral blood. V is TRBV4-1 and J is TRBJ1-2; D unclear. CDR3 nucleotide sequence: TGCGCCAGCAGCCAGAGCTATCCCCAAAACTATGGCTACATCTTC. Protein product: CASSQSYPQNYGYIF.